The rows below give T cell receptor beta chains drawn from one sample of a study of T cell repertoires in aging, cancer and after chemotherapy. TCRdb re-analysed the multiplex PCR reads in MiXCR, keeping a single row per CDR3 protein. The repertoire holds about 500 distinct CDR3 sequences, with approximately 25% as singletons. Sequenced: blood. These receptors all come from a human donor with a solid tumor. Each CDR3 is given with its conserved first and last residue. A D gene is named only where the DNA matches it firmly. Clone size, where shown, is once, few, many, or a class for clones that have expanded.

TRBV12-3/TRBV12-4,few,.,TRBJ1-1,CASSLHGDGNTEAFF,TGTGCCAGCAGTTTACACGGGGATGGGAACACTGAAGCTTTCTTT
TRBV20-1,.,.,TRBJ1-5,CSTPRRGGGQPQHF,TGCAGTACTCCCCGGAGGGGGGGGGGTCAGCCCCAGCATTTT